Reported below is one TCR beta chain. There are 15 residues in the CDR3. CDR1 and CDR2 (germline): MNHNS, SASEGT. The V end was cut by 0 bases, the J end by 4 bases, with 12 bases between. These data originate in a study of T cell changes during pregnancy in multiple sclerosis. Repertoires were generated with immunoSEQ multiplex PCR, while TCRdb's copy carries only in-frame clones and drops some. The repertoire holds approximately 60,000 clones, with approximately 93% as singletons. This clonotype was obtained from a female donor with multiple sclerosis, enrolled in a pregnancy study. This sequence joins TRBV6-1 and TRBJ1-2; D is unclear. Sequenced here: CD8+ T cells from peripheral blood mononuclear cells, sampled in the second trimester of pregnancy. The CDR3, as DNA: TGTGCCAGCAGTGAAGCTCAGGAAGTTTCCTATGGCTACACCTTC. Protein product: CASSEAQEVSYGYTF.